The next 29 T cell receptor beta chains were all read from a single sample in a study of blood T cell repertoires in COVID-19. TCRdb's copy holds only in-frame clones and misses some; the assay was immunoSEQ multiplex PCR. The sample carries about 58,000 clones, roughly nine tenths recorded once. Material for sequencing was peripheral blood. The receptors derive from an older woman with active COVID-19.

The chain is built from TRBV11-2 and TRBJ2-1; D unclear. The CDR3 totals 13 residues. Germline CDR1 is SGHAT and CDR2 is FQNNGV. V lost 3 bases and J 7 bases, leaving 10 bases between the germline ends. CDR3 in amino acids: CASSFGSLNEQFF. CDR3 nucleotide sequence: TGTGCCAGCAGCTTCGGGTCCTTGAATGAGCAGTTCTTC.

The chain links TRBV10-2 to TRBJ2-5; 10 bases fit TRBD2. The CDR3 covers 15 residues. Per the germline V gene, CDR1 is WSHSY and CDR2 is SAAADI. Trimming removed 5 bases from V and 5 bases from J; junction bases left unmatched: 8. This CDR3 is CASSYLAGGGETQYF. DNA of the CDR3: TGCGCCAGCAGTTACTTAGCGGGAGGTGGGGAGACCCAGTACTTC.

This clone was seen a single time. The CDR3 region is CASSPFYDWTGGETGYTF. CDR3 nucleotides: TGTGCCAGCTCACCTTTCTACGATTGGACAGGGGGCGAGACTGGCTACACCTTC. V gene TRBV18 combines with J gene TRBJ1-2; 11 positions match TRBD1. The length of the CDR3 is 18 residues. Germline trimming cut 3 bases from V and 7 bases from J; bases unmatched to any gene: 16. From germline, CDR1 is KGHSH and CDR2 LQKENI.

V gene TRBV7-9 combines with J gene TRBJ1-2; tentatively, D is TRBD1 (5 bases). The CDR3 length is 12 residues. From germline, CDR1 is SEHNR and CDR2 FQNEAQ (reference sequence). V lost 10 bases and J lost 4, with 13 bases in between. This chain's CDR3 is CAISTAIYGYTF. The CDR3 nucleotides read TGTGCCATCTCGACAGCCATCTATGGCTACACCTTC.

As DNA, the CDR3 is TGCGCCAGCAGCTTGGGGACAGGGGGCACAGATACGCAGTATTTT. Translating it yields CASSLGTGGTDTQYF. The genes are TRBV5-1 and TRBJ2-3; TRBD1 matches 9 bases. The CDR3 is 15 residues long. Germline V lookup: CDR1 SGHRS, CDR2 YFSETQ. V lost 0 bases, J lost 1 base, and 0 bases stayed unmatched.

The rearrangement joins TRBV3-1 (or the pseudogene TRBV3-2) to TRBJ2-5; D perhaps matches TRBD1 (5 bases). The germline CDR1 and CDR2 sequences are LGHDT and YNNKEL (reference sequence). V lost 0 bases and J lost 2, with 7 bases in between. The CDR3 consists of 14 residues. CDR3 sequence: CASSQDRVQETQYF. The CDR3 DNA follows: TGTGCCAGCAGCCAAGACAGGGTTCAAGAGACCCAGTACTTC.

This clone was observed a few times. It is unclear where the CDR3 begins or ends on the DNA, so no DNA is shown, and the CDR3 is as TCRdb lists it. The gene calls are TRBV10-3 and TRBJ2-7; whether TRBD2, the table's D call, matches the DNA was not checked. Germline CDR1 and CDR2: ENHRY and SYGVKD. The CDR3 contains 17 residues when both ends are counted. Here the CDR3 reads CAISSSGGDPRNYEQYF.

CDR3 residues: CASSYAGESNYGYTF. DNA for the CDR3: TGTGCCAGCAGTTACGCAGGGGAATCTAACTATGGCTACACCTTC. The chain joins TRBV6-5 to TRBJ1-2; maybe TRBD1 (6 bases). Deletions cut 2 bases from V and 0 bases from J, with 10 bases between. Germline V gene lookup returns CDR1 MNHEY and CDR2 SVGAGI. CDR3 length equals 15 residues.

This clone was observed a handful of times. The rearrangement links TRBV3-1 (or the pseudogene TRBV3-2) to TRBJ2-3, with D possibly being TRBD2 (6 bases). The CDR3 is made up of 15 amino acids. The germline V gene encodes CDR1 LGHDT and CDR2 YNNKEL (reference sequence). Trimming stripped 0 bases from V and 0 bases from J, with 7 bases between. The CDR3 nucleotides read TGTGCCAGCAGCCAAGATGGGACTAGCACAGATACGCAGTATTTT. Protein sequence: CASSQDGTSTDTQYF.

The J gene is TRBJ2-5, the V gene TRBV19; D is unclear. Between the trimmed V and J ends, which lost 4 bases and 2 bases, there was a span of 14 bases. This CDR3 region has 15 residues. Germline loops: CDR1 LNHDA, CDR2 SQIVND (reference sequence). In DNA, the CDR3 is TGTGCCAGTAGTACGCAGATAACCTTTCAAGAGACCCAGTACTTC. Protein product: CASSTQITFQETQYF.

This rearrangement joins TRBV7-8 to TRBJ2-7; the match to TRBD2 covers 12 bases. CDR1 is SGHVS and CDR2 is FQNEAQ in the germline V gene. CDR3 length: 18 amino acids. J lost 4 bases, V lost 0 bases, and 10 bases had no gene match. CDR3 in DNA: TGTGCCAGCAGCTTAGCCGGACTAGCGGGACCCCCTACTTACGAGCAGTACTTC. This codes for CASSLAGLAGPPTYEQYF.

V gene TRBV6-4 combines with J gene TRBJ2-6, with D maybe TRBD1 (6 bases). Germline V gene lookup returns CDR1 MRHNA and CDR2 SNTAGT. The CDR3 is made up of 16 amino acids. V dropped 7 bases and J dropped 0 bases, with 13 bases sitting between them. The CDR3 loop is CASTEDSVSGANVLTF. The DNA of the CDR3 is TGTGCCAGCACTGAGGACAGTGTCTCTGGGGCCAACGTCCTGACTTTC.

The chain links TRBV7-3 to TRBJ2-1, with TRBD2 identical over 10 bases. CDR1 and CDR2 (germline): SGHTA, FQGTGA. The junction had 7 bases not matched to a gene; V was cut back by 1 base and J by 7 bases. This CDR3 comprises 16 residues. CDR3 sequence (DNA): TGTGCCAGCAGCTTAAGTCGGCTAGCGGGAGTAAATGAGCAGTTCTTC. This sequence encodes CASSLSRLAGVNEQFF.

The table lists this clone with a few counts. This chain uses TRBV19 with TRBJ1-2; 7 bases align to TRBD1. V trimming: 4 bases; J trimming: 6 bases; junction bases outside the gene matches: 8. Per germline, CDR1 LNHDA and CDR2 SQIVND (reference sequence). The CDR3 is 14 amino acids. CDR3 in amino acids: CASSTDRQGHGYTF. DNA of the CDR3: TGTGCCAGTAGTACCGACCGACAGGGTCATGGCTACACCTTC.

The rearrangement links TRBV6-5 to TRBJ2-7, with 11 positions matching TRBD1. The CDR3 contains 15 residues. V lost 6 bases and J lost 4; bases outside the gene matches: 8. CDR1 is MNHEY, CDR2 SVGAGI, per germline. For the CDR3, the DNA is TGTGCCAGCAGAAGGACAGGGGGCGAGACTTACGAGCAGTACTTC. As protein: CASRRTGGETYEQYF.

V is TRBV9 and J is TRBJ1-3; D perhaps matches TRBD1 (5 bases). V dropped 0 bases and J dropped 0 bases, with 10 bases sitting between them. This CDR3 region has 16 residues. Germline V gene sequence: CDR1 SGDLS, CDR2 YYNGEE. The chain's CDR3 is CASSVGQLDSGNTIYF. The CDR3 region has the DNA TGTGCCAGCAGCGTAGGACAGCTCGACTCTGGAAACACCATATATTTT.

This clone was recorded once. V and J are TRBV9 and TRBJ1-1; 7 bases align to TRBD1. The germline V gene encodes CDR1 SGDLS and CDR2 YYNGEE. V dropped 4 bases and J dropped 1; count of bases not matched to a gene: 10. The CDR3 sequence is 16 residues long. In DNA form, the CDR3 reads TGTGCCAGCAGCCCGACAGGGCAAGGAGGGAACACTGAAGCTTTCTTT. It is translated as CASSPTGQGGNTEAFF.

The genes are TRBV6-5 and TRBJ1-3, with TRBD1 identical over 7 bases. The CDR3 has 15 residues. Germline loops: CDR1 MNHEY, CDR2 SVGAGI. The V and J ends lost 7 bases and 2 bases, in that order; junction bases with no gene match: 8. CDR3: CASKLTGTAGNTIYF. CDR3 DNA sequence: TGTGCCAGCAAATTAACCGGGACAGCTGGAAACACCATATATTTT.

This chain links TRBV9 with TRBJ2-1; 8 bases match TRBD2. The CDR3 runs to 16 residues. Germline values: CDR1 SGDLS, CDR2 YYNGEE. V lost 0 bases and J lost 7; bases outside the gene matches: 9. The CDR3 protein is CASSVGSSGSWNEQFF. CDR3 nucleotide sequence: TGTGCCAGCAGCGTAGGGTCCAGCGGGAGTTGGAATGAGCAGTTCTTC.

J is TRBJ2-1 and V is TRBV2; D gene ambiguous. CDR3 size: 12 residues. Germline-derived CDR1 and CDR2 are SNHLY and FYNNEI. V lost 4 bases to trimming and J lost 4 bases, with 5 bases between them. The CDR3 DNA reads TGTGCCAGCAGTGTCGGGTACAATGAGCAGTTCTTC. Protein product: CASSVGYNEQFF.

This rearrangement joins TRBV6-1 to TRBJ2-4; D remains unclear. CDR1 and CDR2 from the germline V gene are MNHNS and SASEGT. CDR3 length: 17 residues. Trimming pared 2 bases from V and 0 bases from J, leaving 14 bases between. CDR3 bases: TGTGCCAGCAGTGAATTATTCTATCCTCTAGCCAAAAACATTCAGTACTTC. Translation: CASSELFYPLAKNIQYF.

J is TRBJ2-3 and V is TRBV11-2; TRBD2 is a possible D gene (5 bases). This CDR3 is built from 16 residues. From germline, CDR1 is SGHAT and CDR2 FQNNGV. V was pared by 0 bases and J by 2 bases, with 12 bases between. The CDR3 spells CASSLEGSAITDTQYF. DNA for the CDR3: TGTGCCAGCAGCTTAGAAGGGAGCGCTATCACAGATACGCAGTATTTT.

CDR3 sequence: CASSQGGTNTGELFF. The CDR3 nucleotides are TGTGCCAGCAGCCAGGGGGGAACGAACACCGGGGAGCTGTTTTTT. This chain joins TRBV5-4 and TRBJ2-2; D is possibly TRBD1 (7 bases). V was shortened by 4 bases and J by 0 bases, with 10 bases between the two germline ends. The CDR3 extends over 15 amino acids. Per the germline V gene, CDR1 is SGHNT and CDR2 is YYREEE (reference sequence).

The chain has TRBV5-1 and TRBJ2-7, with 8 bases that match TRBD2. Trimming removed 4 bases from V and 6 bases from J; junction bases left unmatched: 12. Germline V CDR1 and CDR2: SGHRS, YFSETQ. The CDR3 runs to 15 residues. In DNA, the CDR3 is TGCGCCAGCAGCACATACGGGGGGGTTAGGAGCGAGCAGTACTTC. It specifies CASSTYGGVRSEQYF.

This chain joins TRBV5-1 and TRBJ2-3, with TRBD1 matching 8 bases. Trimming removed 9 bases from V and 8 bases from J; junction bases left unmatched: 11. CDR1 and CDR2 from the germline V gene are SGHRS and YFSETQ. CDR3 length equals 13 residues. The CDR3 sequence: CATASQGEGTQYF. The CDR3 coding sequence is TGCGCCACCGCATCACAGGGGGAAGGTACGCAGTATTTT.

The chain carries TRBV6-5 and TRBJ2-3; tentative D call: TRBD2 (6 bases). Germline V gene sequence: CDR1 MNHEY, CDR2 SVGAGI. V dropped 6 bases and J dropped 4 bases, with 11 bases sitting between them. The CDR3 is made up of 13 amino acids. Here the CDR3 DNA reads TGTGCCAGCAGGACTAGGGTCGCAGATACGCAGTATTTT. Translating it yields CASRTRVADTQYF.

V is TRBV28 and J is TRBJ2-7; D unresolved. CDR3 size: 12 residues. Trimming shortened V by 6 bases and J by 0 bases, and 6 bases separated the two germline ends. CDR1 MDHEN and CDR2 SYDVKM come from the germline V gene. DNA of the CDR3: TGTGCCAGCAGCCTTAGCTCCTACGAGCAGTACTTC. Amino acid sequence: CASSLSSYEQYF.

CDR3 region: CASSLSVLAGVNEQFF. The CDR3 coding sequence is TGTGCCAGCAGTTTATCGGTCCTAGCGGGAGTAAATGAGCAGTTCTTC. The chain uses TRBV27 and TRBJ2-1; 10 bases line up with TRBD2. The trim removed 0 bases at V and 7 bases at J, leaving 6 bases unmatched. In germline, CDR1 is MNHEY, CDR2 SMNVEV (reference sequence). This CDR3 region has 16 residues.

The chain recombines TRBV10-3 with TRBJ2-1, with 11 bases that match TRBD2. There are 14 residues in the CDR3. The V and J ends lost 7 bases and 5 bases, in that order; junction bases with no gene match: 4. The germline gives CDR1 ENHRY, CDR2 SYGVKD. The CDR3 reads CAIKGTSGDNEQFF. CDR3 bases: TGTGCCATCAAAGGGACTAGCGGAGACAATGAGCAGTTCTTC.